These 21 T cell receptor beta chains share one sample of origin, sequenced in a study of graft-versus-host responses after intestinal transplantation. Data came from immunoSEQ multiplex PCR; TCRdb stores just in-frame clones and leaves some out. Among 35,000 to 55,000 clones listed, just under 95% were seen once. Sequencing was performed on PBMCs, taken about 800 days after a first intestinal transplant, on the day of a second. These receptors were obtained from a human patient who received an intestinal transplant, so some T cells may come from the graft donor.

This clone has just one count. The chain couples TRBV5-4 to TRBJ2-3, with TRBD1 identical over 12 bases. Per the germline V gene, CDR1 is SGHNT and CDR2 is YYREEE (reference sequence). J gave up 5 bases and V 2 bases, and 6 bases lay outside the gene matches. CDR3 length: 16 residues. In DNA form, the CDR3 reads TGTGCCAGCAGCTTAACCGGGACAGGGGGCGTAGATACGCAGTATTTT. Amino acid sequence: CASSLTGTGGVDTQYF.

The chain combines TRBV10-2 with TRBJ2-1, with 7 bases lining up with TRBD1. CDR3 length: 15 amino acids. V gave up 3 bases and J gave up 2 bases; unmatched junction bases: 4. Per the germline V gene, CDR1 is WSHSY and CDR2 is SAAADI. As DNA, the CDR3 is TGCGCCAGCAGTGAAGGAAGGGGGCCCTACAATGAGCAGTTCTTC. Protein product: CASSEGRGPYNEQFF.

J is TRBJ2-4 and V is TRBV18; 9 bases agree with TRBD1. V lost 3 bases to trimming and J lost 9 bases; unmatched junction nucleotides: 6. Germline CDR1 reads KGHSH; CDR2 reads LQKENI. The CDR3 sequence is 14 residues long. The CDR3 is CASSPALGQGIQYF. Here the CDR3 DNA reads TGTGCCAGCTCACCCGCATTGGGACAGGGCATTCAGTACTTC.

As for this clone: The junction departs from germline at one end; a sequencing error may be responsible. The V gene is TRBV5-6, the J gene TRBJ1-3; D gene uncertain. The CDR3 contains 15 residues. The V gene's germline CDR1 is SGHDT and CDR2 YYEEEE. The chain's CDR3 is CASSFWQTSRNTIYF. The CDR3 region has the DNA TGTGCCAGCAGCTTTTGGCAGACCTCTAGAAACACCATATATTTT.

This clone was seen a single time. The CDR3 DNA reads TGTGCCAGCAGTTATCTAGCGGGAAATCGGAACGAGCAGTACTTC. It encodes CASSYLAGNRNEQYF. This chain joins TRBV7-2 and TRBJ2-7, with 9 bases lining up with TRBD2. The J segment lost 5 bases and the V segment lost 6 bases, leaving 11 bases of the junction unmatched. Germline CDR1 reads SGHTA; CDR2 reads FQGNSA. The CDR3 spans 15 residues. Complete variable domain (other parts from reference TRBV7-2 and TRBJ2-7): GAGVSQSPSNKVTEKGKDVELRCDPISGHTALYWYRQSLGQGLEFLIYFQGNSAPDKSGLPSDRFSAERTGGSVSTLTIQRTQQEDSAVYLCASSYLAGNRNEQYFGPGTRLTVT.

This clone has just one count. The chain uses TRBV7-3 and TRBJ2-1, with TRBD2 matching over 12 bases. This CDR3 contains 15 residues. In germline, CDR1 is SGHTA, CDR2 FQGTGA. The J segment lost 6 bases and the V segment lost 3 bases, leaving 3 bases of the junction unmatched. CDR3 region: CASSLGLAGFNEQFF. In DNA, the CDR3 is TGTGCCAGCAGCTTGGGACTAGCGGGTTTCAATGAGCAGTTCTTC.

This clone has only one observation. The rearrangement joins TRBV6-5 to TRBJ1-1, with TRBD1 as a possible D gene (5 bases). The germline CDR1 and CDR2 sequences are MNHEY and SVGAGI. Trimming stripped 6 bases from V and 10 bases from J, with 12 bases between. This CDR3 region has 11 residues. Written as DNA, the CDR3 is TGTGCCAGCAGGGCGGACAAGGCAGCTTTCTTT. Translation: CASRADKAAFF.

V and J are TRBV7-9 and TRBJ1-1; D is unclear. Trimming took off 6 bases at V and 3 bases at J, with 11 bases between the two ends. The CDR3 covers 13 residues. CDR1 is SEHNR, CDR2 FQNEAQ, per germline (reference sequence). The CDR3 protein is CASRAAGDTEAFF. The CDR3 DNA sequence: TGTGCCAGCAGGGCCGCGGGAGACACTGAAGCTTTCTTT.

This chain uses TRBV11-2 with TRBJ2-7; D not resolved. CDR3 length equals 13 residues. Trimming took 0 bases from V and 4 from J, leaving 7 bases between them. CDR1 is SGHAT and CDR2 is FQNNGV in the germline V gene. CDR3 residues: CASSLDTGYEQYF. The CDR3 nucleotides are TGTGCCAGCAGCTTAGATACCGGTTACGAGCAGTACTTC.

V usage is TRBV19 and J usage is TRBJ2-2; D is perhaps TRBD2 (5 bases). Germline assignment: CDR1 LNHDA and CDR2 SQIVND (reference sequence). The CDR3 totals 17 residues. Trimming took 3 bases from V and 0 from J, leaving 14 bases between them. The CDR3: CASSIVRKDSNTGELFF. The CDR3 DNA sequence: TGTGCCAGTAGTATCGTTCGAAAGGACTCGAACACCGGGGAGCTGTTTTTT.

This clone was counted a few times. J is TRBJ2-7 and V is TRBV19; D not resolved. Germline assignment: CDR1 LNHDA and CDR2 SQIVND (reference sequence). This CDR3 has 12 amino acids. Trimming removed 1 base at V and 3 bases at J, with 4 bases between. CDR3 coding DNA: TGTGCCAGTAGTATAGGGGGCTACGAGCAGTACTTC. Its protein product is CASSIGGYEQYF.

This clone has only one observation. The chain couples TRBV27 to TRBJ2-5, with D possibly TRBD1 on 6 matching bases. Germline V CDR1 and CDR2: MNHEY, SMNVEV (reference sequence). The germline V and J ends were trimmed by 5 bases and 3 bases, with 22 bases remaining between them. The CDR3 length is 17 residues. The CDR3 nucleotides read TGTGCCAGCAGTCCGATTACAGGGATTAAGGCGGAAGAGACCCAGTACTTC. It yields the protein CASSPITGIKAEETQYF.

The V call is TRBV7-9, the J call TRBJ2-2; no firm D call. Germline assignment: CDR1 SEHNR and CDR2 FQNEAQ (reference sequence). Trimming took 2 bases from V and 13 from J, leaving 11 bases between them. The CDR3 contains 12 residues. The CDR3 sequence is CASSLPILGLFF. The CDR3 DNA reads as TGTGCCAGCAGCTTACCAATCCTGGGGCTGTTTTTT. Using reference TRBV7-9 and TRBJ2-2 for the parts outside the CDR3, the full variable domain is DTGVSQNPRHKITKRGQNVTFRCDPISEHNRLYWYRQTLGQGPEFLTYFQNEAQLEKSRLLSDRFSAERPKGSFSTLEIQRTEQGDSAMYLCASSLPILGLFFGEGSRLTVL.

Notes on this clone: The junction departs from the called germline gene at one end, perhaps through a read error. This chain connects TRBV25-1 to TRBJ2-1; 8 positions match TRBD2. The CDR3 sequence is 12 residues long. Germline V gene lookup returns CDR1 MGHDK and CDR2 SYGVNS. In nucleotides, the CDR3 is TGTGCCAGCAGTGCACCGGGGACTAGTCATGTCTTC. Amino acids: CASSAPGTSHVF.

The J gene is TRBJ2-7, the V gene TRBV28; 9 bases agree with TRBD2. Germline CDR1 reads MDHEN; CDR2 reads SYDVKM. CDR3 length: 17 residues. V shed 1 base, J shed 2 bases, and the junction held 9 bases outside the gene matches. DNA of the CDR3: TGTGCCAGCAGTTTATACGCGGGAGGGCCCCCAACCTACGAGCAGTACTTC. Translation: CASSLYAGGPPTYEQYF.

The chain carries TRBV7-8 and TRBJ1-2, with 9 bases fitting TRBD1. Germline V gives CDR1 SGHVS, CDR2 FQNEAQ. Trimming cost V 1 base and J 0 bases; bases outside gene matches: 6. The CDR3 length is 17 residues. In nucleotides, the CDR3 is TGTGCCAGCAGCTTAGGCGGGACAGGGACCCCTAACTATGGCTACACCTTC. Its translation: CASSLGGTGTPNYGYTF.

This sequence joins TRBV7-3 and TRBJ2-1; a possible D gene is TRBD1 (6 bases). CDR3 length equals 14 residues. Per the germline V gene, CDR1 is SGHTA and CDR2 is FQGTGA. Trimming removed 3 bases at V and 7 bases at J, with 13 bases between. The CDR3 coding sequence is TGTGCCAGCAGCTTCCGAGGGGGAAGGAATGAGCAGTTCTTC. This translates into CASSFRGGRNEQFF.

The chain recombines TRBV10-3 with TRBJ2-3, with a tentative D call TRBD2 (6 bases). Germline CDR1 ENHRY, CDR2 SYGVKD. The length of the CDR3 is 16 residues. V lost 8 bases and J lost 0, with 18 bases in between. The CDR3 here is CAIGREPSPSTDTQYF. CDR3 in DNA: TGTGCCATCGGACGGGAGCCTTCTCCTAGCACAGATACGCAGTATTTT.

The V gene is TRBV7-9, the J gene TRBJ2-2; 7 bases align to TRBD2. After removal of 5 bases from V and 1 base from J, the junction contained 7 bases not matched to a gene. The germline V gene encodes CDR1 SEHNR and CDR2 FQNEAQ (reference sequence). This CDR3 has 16 residues. CDR3 nucleotides: TGTGCCAGCAGCCAGTTAGCGGGCAAGAACACCGGGGAGCTGTTTTTT. Its translation is CASSQLAGKNTGELFF.

The V gene is TRBV10-2, the J gene TRBJ1-3; D possibly corresponds to TRBD1 (5 bases). This CDR3 has 14 residues. The V end lost 0 bases, the J end lost 6 bases, and 9 bases lay between the germline ends. The germline CDR1 and CDR2 sequences are WSHSY and SAAADI. The CDR3 DNA follows: TGCGCCAGCAGTGAGTCGGGGCAGTCAAACACCATATATTTT. Translating it yields CASSESGQSNTIYF.

This chain connects TRBV9 to TRBJ1-3, with 7 bases lining up with TRBD1. Germline assignment: CDR1 SGDLS and CDR2 YYNGEE. The V segment lost 3 bases and the J segment 0 bases; nucleotides outside the gene matches: 6. The CDR3 is 16 residues long. The CDR3 loop is CASSGGQFDSGNTIYF. In DNA form, the CDR3 reads TGTGCCAGCAGCGGGGGACAGTTCGACTCTGGAAACACCATATATTTT.